The present TCR beta chain was sequenced within a study of neurological immune-mediated disorders. The cDNA came from 5'RACE with 10-nucleotide random UMIs. The output of every sequencing run exceeded 190 million TCR-beta sequences, derived from 15-18 subjects. Via MiXCR, TCRdb re-called the 5' RACE reads, giving one row per CDR3 protein. The table includes approximately 47,000 distinct CDR3 sequences, roughly an eighth detected once. This clonotype was observed at least ten times. The antigen is unknown. Findings of the study overall: No expanded-clone CDR3 amino acid sequence recurred across subjects, suggesting private TCR-beta repertoires.

V lost 1 base and J lost 5; bases outside the gene matches: 11. The CDR3 totals 17 residues. Germline CDR1 SGHTA, CDR2 FQGTGA. Documented time point: longitudinal time-point 3. PBMCs numbering 2 million and stored at -80 C yielded the unsorted libraries. The J gene is TRBJ2-3, the V gene TRBV7-3; TRBD2 matches at 8 bases. Source material: PBMCs. This TCR was sampled from a male donor with HTLV-1-associated myelopathy (HAM/TSP). The CDR3 nucleotides read TGTGCCAGCAGCTTAATCCCCGGGACTAGAGGGGGAGATACGCAGTATTTT. This translates into CASSLIPGTRGGDTQYF. Full variable domain (outside the CDR3, taken from reference TRBV7-3 and TRBJ2-3): GAGVSQTPSNKVTEKGKYVELRCDPISGHTALYWYRQSLGQGPEFLIYFQGTGAADDSGLPNDRFFAVRPEGSVSTLKIQRTERGDSAVYLCASSLIPGTRGGDTQYFGPGTRLTVL.